This entry lists 7 T cell receptor beta chains sequenced from one sample in a study of blood T cells in healthy people across ages. Using a J-beta primer mix together with a sample-barcoded 5' primer, a second PCR was run for roughly 6 to 12 cycles. TCRdb reprocessed the 5' RACE reads with MiXCR, giving one entry per CDR3 protein. The table records around 2 million distinct CDR3 sequences, more than 35% of them present only once. The specimen was blood. These receptors were taken from a human donor in good health.

This chain connects TRBV4-3 to TRBJ2-5, with 7 bases fitting TRBD2. CDR3 length: 14 residues. Germline assignment: CDR1 LGHNA and CDR2 YSLEER. With V trimmed by 1 base and J by 5 bases, 4 bases remained unmatched. CDR3 amino acids: CASSQALGGETQYF. CDR3 coding DNA: TGCGCCAGCAGCCAAGCCTTGGGAGGGGAGACCCAGTACTTC.

The chain recombines TRBV5-8 with TRBJ1-5; the D is unclear. V dropped 0 bases and J dropped 0 bases, with 10 bases sitting between them. The CDR3 extends over 16 amino acids. Germline-derived CDR1 and CDR2 are SGHTS and YDEGEE. The CDR3 spells CASSLVREYSNQPQHF. The CDR3, as DNA: TGTGCCAGCAGCTTGGTGAGAGAATATAGCAATCAGCCCCAGCATTTT.

This clonotype was counted ten times or more. V usage is TRBV6-5 and J usage is TRBJ1-6; D not resolved. Trimming removed 8 bases at V and 9 bases at J, with 20 bases between. There are 15 residues in the CDR3. From germline, CDR1 is MNHEY and CDR2 SVGAGI. The CDR3 sequence is CASQPGRTGGSPLHF. CDR3 in DNA: TGTGCCAGCCAACCCGGAAGGACGGGCGGTTCACCCCTCCACTTT.

The rearrangement joins TRBV5-1 to TRBJ2-2; weak D call: TRBD2 (6 bases). This CDR3 is built from 15 residues. The V gene lost 1 base and the J gene lost 3 bases, with 10 bases spanning the gap. The germline gives CDR1 SGHRS, CDR2 YFSETQ. The CDR3 is CASSLSGGDTGELFF. The CDR3, as DNA: TGCGCCAGCAGCTTGTCCGGGGGTGACACCGGGGAGCTGTTTTTT. Combining the CDR3 with reference TRBV5-1 and TRBJ2-2 gives the whole variable domain KAGVTQTPRYLIKTRGQQVTLSCSPISGHRSVSWYQQTPGQGLQFLFEYFSETQRNKGNFPGRFSGRQFSNSRSEMNVSTLELGDSALYLCASSLSGGDTGELFFGEGSRLTVL.

The chain has TRBV28 and TRBJ2-1, with TRBD2 matching 7 bases. Germline values: CDR1 MDHEN, CDR2 SYDVKM. V trimming: 6 bases; J trimming: 8 bases; junction bases outside the gene matches: 7. The CDR3 extends over 13 amino acids. The CDR3 sequence is CASRRGGKYEQFF. In nucleotides, the CDR3 is TGTGCCAGCAGGAGGGGAGGGAAGTATGAGCAGTTCTTC. Full variable domain (rest looked up from reference TRBV28 and TRBJ2-1): DVKVTQSSRYLVKRTGEKVFLECVQDMDHENMFWYRQDPGLGLRLIYFSYDVKMKEKGDIPEGYSVSREKKERFSLILESASTNQTSMYLCASRRGGKYEQFFGPGTRLTVL.

This chain joins TRBV7-8 and TRBJ2-1, with 9 bases that match TRBD1. Germline values: CDR1 SGHVS, CDR2 FQNEAQ. The V segment lost 3 bases and the J segment 6 bases; nucleotides outside the gene matches: 6. The CDR3 is 15 amino acids. CDR3 nucleotide sequence: TGTGCCAGCAGCTTGGGGTACAGGGGGCCCAATGAGCAGTTCTTC. Amino acid sequence: CASSLGYRGPNEQFF.

The chain joins TRBV6-5 to TRBJ2-5; no clear D. Germline V gene lookup returns CDR1 MNHEY and CDR2 SVGAGI. The CDR3 contains 14 residues. Trimming shortened V by 0 bases and J by 5 bases, and 10 bases separated the two germline ends. DNA of the CDR3: TGTGCCAGCAGTTACTCGGGAATGTTGGAGACCCAGTACTTC. Amino acids: CASSYSGMLETQYF.